This is a list of T cell receptor beta chains from one sample in a study of blood T cell repertoires in COVID-19. TCRdb's table, derived via immunoSEQ multiplex PCR, lists solely in-frame clones and lacks some. The table includes approximately 84,000 clones, roughly 85% detected once. Input material: peripheral blood. The origin of the receptors is a human donor in a cohort sampled during active COVID-19. The CDR3 runs from the conserved cysteine through the conserved F or W. A D gene is named only where the DNA matches it firmly. Expanded clones are given a class, and other clones once, few, many or no size at all.

clone_size: -
j_call: TRBJ1-1
v_call: TRBV9
d_call: TRBD1
cdr3_aa: CASSVGPGTGWYGTEAFF
cdr3_nt: TGTGCCAGCAGCGTAGGCCCCGGGACAGGGTGGTACGGCACTGAAGCTTTCTTT

clone_size: once
j_call: TRBJ1-1
v_call: TRBV19
d_call: -
cdr3_aa: CASTGDTEAFF
cdr3_nt: TGTGCCAGTACAGGGGACACTGAAGCTTTCTTT

clone_size: few
j_call: TRBJ1-5
v_call: TRBV5-5
d_call: -
cdr3_aa: CASSLVGEAKPQHF
cdr3_nt: TGTGCCAGCAGCTTGGTTGGAGAGGCGAAGCCCCAGCATTTT

clone_size: -
j_call: TRBJ1-4
v_call: TRBV5-1
d_call: -
cdr3_aa: CASSADTEATNEKLFF
cdr3_nt: TGCGCCAGCAGCGCTGACACGGAAGCAACTAATGAAAAACTGTTTTTT

clone_size: -
j_call: TRBJ2-7
v_call: TRBV7-3
d_call: TRBD1
cdr3_aa: CASSSGPGTGAYLLHYEQYF
cdr3_nt: TGTGCCAGCAGCTCGGGTCCAGGGACAGGGGCCTACTTATTGCACTACGAGCAGTACTTC

clone_size: -
j_call: TRBJ2-7
v_call: TRBV28
d_call: -
cdr3_aa: CASGGGQAYEQYF
cdr3_nt: TGTGCCAGTGGCGGGGGACAGGCCTACGAGCAGTACTTC

clone_size: -
j_call: TRBJ2-1
v_call: TRBV7-6
d_call: TRBD2
cdr3_aa: CASSPRFGAGGNEQFF
cdr3_nt: TGTGCCAGCAGCCCGCGGTTTGGGGCGGGGGGGAATGAGCAGTTCTTC

clone_size: -
j_call: TRBJ1-5
v_call: TRBV10-2
d_call: TRBD1
cdr3_aa: CATVDRERHQPQHF
cdr3_nt: TGCGCCACCGTTGACAGGGAGCGGCATCAGCCCCAGCATTTT

clone_size: -
j_call: TRBJ2-1
v_call: TRBV11-2
d_call: -
cdr3_aa: CASSRGHRAPYNEQFF
cdr3_nt: TGTGCCAGCAGCCGAGGACATAGGGCCCCCTACAATGAGCAGTTCTTC

clone_size: few
j_call: TRBJ1-5
v_call: TRBV2
d_call: TRBD1
cdr3_aa: CASSDRDRGGQPQHF
cdr3_nt: TGTGCCAGCAGCGACAGGGACAGGGGAGGCCAGCCCCAGCATTTT

clone_size: -
j_call: TRBJ2-3
v_call: TRBV30
d_call: -
cdr3_aa: CAWSVQVGDTQYF
cdr3_nt: TGTGCCTGGAGTGTACAGGTTGGAGATACGCAGTATTTT

clone_size: -
j_call: TRBJ1-2
v_call: TRBV18
d_call: -
cdr3_aa: CASSPDRNYGYTF
cdr3_nt: TGTGCCAGCTCACCTGACAGGAACTATGGCTACACCTTC

clone_size: -
j_call: TRBJ2-5
v_call: TRBV6-5
d_call: TRBD2
cdr3_aa: CASTLSGRVGETQYF
cdr3_nt: TGTGCCAGCACTCTTAGCGGGAGGGTCGGAGAGACCCAGTACTTC

clone_size: -
j_call: TRBJ2-7
v_call: TRBV18
d_call: -
cdr3_aa: CASSPPLASSYEQYF
cdr3_nt: TGTGCCAGCTCACCACCATTAGCGTCCTCCTACGAGCAGTACTTC

clone_size: -
j_call: TRBJ2-3
v_call: TRBV6-2/TRBV6-3
d_call: -
cdr3_aa: CASSYGLGQLIADTQYF
cdr3_nt: TGTGCCAGCAGTTATGGTCTTGGGCAGCTCATCGCGGATACGCAGTATTTT

clone_size: -
j_call: TRBJ1-6
v_call: TRBV27
d_call: TRBD1
cdr3_aa: CASSRDRPGVWESPLHF
cdr3_nt: TGTGCCAGCAGTAGGGACAGGCCAGGGGTTTGGGAATCACCCCTCCACTTT

clone_size: -
j_call: TRBJ2-5
v_call: TRBV6-5
d_call: TRBD2
cdr3_aa: CASRTSGETQYF
cdr3_nt: TGTGCCAGCCGGACTAGCGGAGAGACCCAGTACTTC

clone_size: -
j_call: TRBJ1-4
v_call: TRBV30
d_call: TRBD1
cdr3_aa: CACLIAWDRGHLGEKLFF
cdr3_nt: TGTGCCTGCCTAATCGCCTGGGACAGGGGGCACCTCGGTGAAAAACTGTTTTTT

clone_size: -
j_call: TRBJ2-5
v_call: TRBV6-5
d_call: -
cdr3_aa: CASSYSHTVMTQYF
cdr3_nt: TGTGCCAGCAGTTACTCGCACACAGTAATGACCCAGTACTTC

clone_size: once
j_call: TRBJ2-5
v_call: TRBV20-1
d_call: -
cdr3_aa: CSGQSQETQYF
cdr3_nt: TGCAGTGGACAGTCCCAAGAGACCCAGTACTTC

clone_size: -
j_call: TRBJ1-1
v_call: TRBV9
d_call: TRBD1
cdr3_aa: CASSVVGTGNTEAFF
cdr3_nt: TGTGCCAGCAGCGTAGTTGGGACAGGGAACACTGAAGCTTTCTTT

clone_size: -
j_call: TRBJ1-1
v_call: TRBV10-3
d_call: -
cdr3_aa: CAISDLRQNTEAFF
cdr3_nt: TGTGCCATCAGTGACCTCAGACAGAACACTGAAGCTTTCTTT

clone_size: -
j_call: TRBJ2-7
v_call: TRBV9
d_call: -
cdr3_aa: CASIGRVSDEQYF
cdr3_nt: TGTGCCAGCATCGGCAGGGTGTCGGACGAGCAGTACTTC

clone_size: -
j_call: TRBJ1-1
v_call: TRBV4-2
d_call: -
cdr3_aa: CASSHPAGSTEAFF
cdr3_nt: TGTGCCAGCAGCCACCCAGCGGGGAGCACTGAAGCTTTCTTT

clone_size: -
j_call: TRBJ2-3
v_call: TRBV7-2
d_call: TRBD2
cdr3_aa: CASSQGLASTDTQYF
cdr3_nt: TGTGCCAGCAGCCAAGGACTAGCGAGCACAGATACGCAGTATTTT

clone_size: -
j_call: TRBJ1-6
v_call: TRBV28
d_call: TRBD1
cdr3_aa: CASSLGQGVVSPLHF
cdr3_nt: TGTGCCAGCAGTTTAGGACAGGGGGTTGTTTCACCCCTCCACTTT

clone_size: -
j_call: TRBJ1-1
v_call: TRBV5-4
d_call: TRBD1
cdr3_aa: CASSFSLGQGNTEAFF
cdr3_nt: TGTGCCAGCAGCTTTTCTCTGGGACAGGGCAACACTGAAGCTTTCTTT

clone_size: -
j_call: TRBJ2-7
v_call: TRBV3-1/TRBV3-2
d_call: -
cdr3_aa: CASSSMVVVYEQYF
cdr3_nt: TGTGCCAGCAGCTCCATGGTGGTAGTCTACGAGCAGTACTTC

clone_size: few
j_call: TRBJ1-2
v_call: TRBV4-2
d_call: -
cdr3_aa: CASSLSGIVDYGYTF
cdr3_nt: TGTGCCAGCAGCCTGTCGGGTATAGTAGACTATGGCTACACCTTC

clone_size: -
j_call: TRBJ2-5
v_call: TRBV5-1
d_call: TRBD2
cdr3_aa: CASSFSVAGGETQYF
cdr3_nt: TGCGCCAGCAGCTTTTCCGTAGCGGGAGGTGAGACCCAGTACTTC

clone_size: few
j_call: TRBJ1-2
v_call: TRBV7-2
d_call: TRBD1
cdr3_aa: CASSFDRGEWRYGYTF
cdr3_nt: TGTGCCAGCAGCTTTGACAGGGGAGAATGGAGGTATGGCTACACCTTC

clone_size: -
j_call: TRBJ1-3
v_call: TRBV3-1/TRBV3-2
d_call: -
cdr3_aa: CASSQARGDTIYF
cdr3_nt: TGTGCCAGCAGCCAAGCCCGAGGTGACACCATATATTTT

clone_size: few
j_call: TRBJ2-1
v_call: TRBV11-2
d_call: TRBD2
cdr3_aa: CASSLDILADYNEQFF
cdr3_nt: TGTGCCAGCAGCTTAGATATACTAGCGGACTACAATGAGCAGTTCTTC

clone_size: -
j_call: TRBJ1-6
v_call: TRBV2
d_call: -
cdr3_aa: CASFSEGYNSPLHF
cdr3_nt: TGTGCCAGCTTTTCCGAGGGCTATAATTCACCCCTCCACTTT

clone_size: -
j_call: TRBJ2-7
v_call: TRBV5-1
d_call: TRBD1
cdr3_aa: CASSLAGGDRGYEQYF
cdr3_nt: TGCGCCAGCAGCTTGGCAGGAGGCGACAGGGGTTACGAGCAGTACTTC

clone_size: -
j_call: TRBJ2-3
v_call: TRBV5-1
d_call: -
cdr3_aa: CASSSPESTDTQYF
cdr3_nt: TGCGCCAGCAGCTCTCCGGAGAGCACAGATACGCAGTATTTT

clone_size: -
j_call: TRBJ1-3
v_call: TRBV15
d_call: TRBD1
cdr3_aa: CATSITRDSLYF
cdr3_nt: TGTGCCACCAGCATAACCCGGGACAGTCTATATTTT

clone_size: few
j_call: TRBJ1-1
v_call: TRBV7-3
d_call: -
cdr3_aa: CASSLSDATPAFF
cdr3_nt: TGTGCCAGCAGCCTGTCCGATGCCACACCCGCTTTCTTT

clone_size: -
j_call: TRBJ1-2
v_call: TRBV29-1
d_call: TRBD1
cdr3_aa: CSVEGGNRGRTNYGYTF
cdr3_nt: TGCAGCGTTGAAGGAGGAAACAGGGGGAGAACGAACTATGGCTACACCTTC

clone_size: -
j_call: TRBJ1-1
v_call: TRBV3-1/TRBV3-2
d_call: -
cdr3_aa: CASSQNQGPEAFF
cdr3_nt: TGTGCCAGCAGCCAAAATCAGGGCCCTGAAGCTTTCTTT

clone_size: -
j_call: TRBJ2-5
v_call: TRBV30
d_call: TRBD2
cdr3_aa: CAWSATSGRRLGQETQYF
cdr3_nt: TGTGCCTGGAGTGCGACTAGCGGGAGGAGGTTGGGCCAAGAGACCCAGTACTTC

clone_size: -
j_call: TRBJ2-3
v_call: TRBV15
d_call: TRBD1
cdr3_aa: CATSRGQAITDTQYF
cdr3_nt: TGTGCCACCAGCAGGGGACAGGCGATCACAGATACGCAGTATTTT

clone_size: -
j_call: TRBJ2-1
v_call: TRBV6-5
d_call: -
cdr3_aa: CASRFVGSSYNEQFF
cdr3_nt: TGTGCCAGCCGATTCGTTGGGAGCTCCTACAATGAGCAGTTCTTC

clone_size: -
j_call: TRBJ2-2
v_call: TRBV6-6
d_call: TRBD2
cdr3_aa: CASRRGLAGDTGELFF
cdr3_nt: TGTGCCAGCAGAAGGGGACTAGCGGGAGACACCGGGGAGCTGTTTTTT